This is a list of T cell receptor beta chains from one sample in a study of cytomegalovirus exposure and HLA in healthy donors. This table comes from immunoSEQ multiplex PCR, and its TCRdb copy is limited to in-frame clones, with some not included. The sample has 40,000 or so clones; 60% to 70% are singletons. Input material: PBMCs. All receptors come from a man aged 35 to 55 in good health and CMV-seronegative. Each CDR3 is given without its conserved first and last residue. The order of the fields is J gene, D gene, V gene, CDR3 protein. A D gene is named only where the DNA matches it firmly.

J: TRBJ2-2
D: NA
V: TRBV4-2
CDR3: ASSQGRSGELF

J: TRBJ2-1
D: TRBD2
V: TRBV4-2
CDR3: ASSQEALAGLHNEQF

J: TRBJ1-4
D: NA
V: TRBV5-4
CDR3: ASSFGGGAGEKLF

J: TRBJ2-7
D: TRBD1
V: TRBV7-9
CDR3: ASSSTGDEQY

J: TRBJ2-7
D: NA
V: TRBV5-5
CDR3: ASSPAYEQY

J: TRBJ2-7
D: NA
V: TRBV13
CDR3: ASSSRDTFYEQY

J: TRBJ1-1
D: NA
V: TRBV4-1
CDR3: ASSLSTYRVESRMNTEAF

J: TRBJ2-1
D: TRBD2
V: TRBV15
CDR3: ATSTSTGGSNEQF

J: TRBJ1-1
D: NA
V: TRBV5-4
CDR3: ASSTGGWTEAF

J: TRBJ1-4
D: NA
V: TRBV7-6
CDR3: ASSLEGAPTNEKLF

J: TRBJ2-7
D: NA
V: TRBV4-3
CDR3: ASSQDFTGTGSEQY

J: TRBJ2-1
D: TRBD1
V: TRBV2
CDR3: ASSLQGFPGNEQF

J: TRBJ2-2
D: NA
V: TRBV28
CDR3: ASSISYNTGELF

J: TRBJ2-6
D: TRBD1
V: TRBV7-9
CDR3: ASSKQGETGANVLT

J: TRBJ1-2
D: NA
V: TRBV6-5
CDR3: ASSYSQGYGYT

J: TRBJ2-7
D: TRBD1
V: TRBV29-1
CDR3: SVTGTGFSEQY